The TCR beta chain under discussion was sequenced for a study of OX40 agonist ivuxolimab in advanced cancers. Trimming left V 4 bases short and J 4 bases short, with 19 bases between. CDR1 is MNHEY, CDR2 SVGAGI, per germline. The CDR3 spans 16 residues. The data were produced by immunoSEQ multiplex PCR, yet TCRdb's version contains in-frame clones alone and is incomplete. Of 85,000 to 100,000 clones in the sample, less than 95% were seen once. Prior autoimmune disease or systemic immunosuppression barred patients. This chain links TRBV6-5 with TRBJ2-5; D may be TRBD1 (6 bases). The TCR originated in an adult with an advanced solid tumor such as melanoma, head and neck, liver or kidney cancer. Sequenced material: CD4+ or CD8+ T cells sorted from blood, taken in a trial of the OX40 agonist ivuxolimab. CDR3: CASSSGFRGQGETQYF. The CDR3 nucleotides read TGTGCCAGCAGTTCCGGCTTCAGGGGCCAAGGAGAGACCCAGTACTTC.